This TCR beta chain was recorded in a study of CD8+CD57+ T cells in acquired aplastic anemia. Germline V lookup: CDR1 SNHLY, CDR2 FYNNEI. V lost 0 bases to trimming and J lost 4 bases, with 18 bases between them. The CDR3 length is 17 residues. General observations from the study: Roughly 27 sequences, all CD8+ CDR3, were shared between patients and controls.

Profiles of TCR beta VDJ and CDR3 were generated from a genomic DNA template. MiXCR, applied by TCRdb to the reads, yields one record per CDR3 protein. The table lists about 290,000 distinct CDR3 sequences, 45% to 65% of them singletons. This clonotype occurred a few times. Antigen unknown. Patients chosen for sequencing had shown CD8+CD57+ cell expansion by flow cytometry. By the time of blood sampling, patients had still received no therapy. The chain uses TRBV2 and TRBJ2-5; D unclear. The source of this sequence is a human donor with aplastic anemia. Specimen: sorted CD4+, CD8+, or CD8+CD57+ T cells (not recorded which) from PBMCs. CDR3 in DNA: TGTGCCAGCAGTGAAGCGCGGATCTTAACGGGTTCAGAGACCCAGTACTTC. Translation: CASSEARILTGSETQYF.